A selection of T cell receptor beta chains follows, all from one sample in a study of cytomegalovirus exposure and HLA in healthy donors. TCRdb keeps only in-frame clones here, not all; method: immunoSEQ multiplex PCR. Of fewer than 150,000 clones listed, around three quarters are singletons. Source material: PBMCs. These receptors were collected from a man aged 35-49 years in good health and CMV-seropositive. The CDR3 runs from the conserved cysteine through the conserved F or W. The D gene is left open where the match is weak. Only some rows state a clone size, as once, few, many or a class for expanded clones.

abundance: -; v_gene: TRBV6-1; j_gene: TRBJ2-7; d_gene: TRBD1; CDR3aa: CASRGRTGADYEQYF; CDR3nt: TGTGCCAGCAGGGGCCGGACAGGGGCCGATTACGAGCAGTACTTC
abundance: -; v_gene: TRBV19; j_gene: TRBJ2-6; d_gene: TRBD1; CDR3aa: CASRTGQGEVRGANVLTF; CDR3nt: TGTGCCAGTAGAACGGGACAGGGTGAAGTGAGGGGGGCCAACGTCCTGACTTTC
abundance: few; v_gene: TRBV5-1; j_gene: TRBJ1-3; d_gene: TRBD1; CDR3aa: CASSSRQGEVNTIYF; CDR3nt: TGCGCCAGCAGCTCTCGACAGGGGGAGGTGAACACCATATATTTT
abundance: -; v_gene: TRBV27; j_gene: TRBJ1-6; d_gene: TRBD1; CDR3aa: CASSLRDRGQDSPLHF; CDR3nt: TGTGCCAGCAGTTTAAGGGACAGGGGGCAGGATTCACCCCTCCACTTT
abundance: -; v_gene: TRBV5-6; j_gene: TRBJ1-2; d_gene: -; CDR3aa: CASSLYEGSNYGYTF; CDR3nt: TGTGCCAGCAGCTTGTATGAGGGCTCCAACTATGGCTACACCTTC
abundance: -; v_gene: TRBV6-5; j_gene: TRBJ2-7; d_gene: -; CDR3aa: CASGLVHEQYF; CDR3nt: TGTGCCTCTGGACTGGTTCACGAGCAGTACTTC
abundance: once; v_gene: TRBV6-5; j_gene: TRBJ1-1; d_gene: -; CDR3aa: CASSYSEGPAEAFF; CDR3nt: TGTGCCAGCAGTTACTCGGAGGGGCCCGCTGAAGCTTTCTTT
abundance: -; v_gene: TRBV4-1; j_gene: TRBJ1-3; d_gene: TRBD1; CDR3aa: CASSQVQGAAFVYF; CDR3nt: TGCGCCAGCAGCCAAGTACAGGGGGCCGCCTTCGTATATTTT
abundance: once; v_gene: TRBV7-9; j_gene: TRBJ1-3; d_gene: TRBD1; CDR3aa: CASSKGTVSGNTIYF; CDR3nt: TGTGCCAGCAGCAAAGGGACAGTCTCTGGAAACACCATATATTTT
abundance: -; v_gene: TRBV4-1; j_gene: TRBJ2-1; d_gene: TRBD1; CDR3aa: CASSQGQVGDEQFF; CDR3nt: TGCGCCAGCAGCCAGGGACAGGTTGGGGATGAGCAGTTCTTC
abundance: -; v_gene: TRBV11-1; j_gene: TRBJ2-7; d_gene: TRBD1; CDR3aa: CASSSLLGQGSYEQYF; CDR3nt: TGTGCCAGCAGCTCCTTACTGGGACAGGGGTCCTACGAGCAGTACTTC
abundance: -; v_gene: TRBV5-1; j_gene: TRBJ2-2; d_gene: TRBD2; CDR3aa: CASSLIRLAGTSTGELFF; CDR3nt: TGCGCCAGCAGCTTGATACGACTAGCGGGGACCTCCACCGGGGAGCTGTTTTTT
abundance: -; v_gene: TRBV29-1; j_gene: TRBJ1-3; d_gene: TRBD1; CDR3aa: CSVELTGAGNTIYF; CDR3nt: TGCAGCGTTGAATTGACAGGGGCTGGAAACACCATATATTTT
abundance: -; v_gene: TRBV7-6; j_gene: TRBJ2-7; d_gene: -; CDR3aa: CASSLSETYEQYF; CDR3nt: TGTGCCAGCAGCTTATCTGAGACCTACGAGCAGTACTTC
abundance: -; v_gene: TRBV5-1; j_gene: TRBJ2-2; d_gene: -; CDR3aa: CASSLVVTGGPGELFF; CDR3nt: TGCGCCAGCAGCTTGGTCGTGACAGGTGGGCCCGGGGAGCTGTTTTTT